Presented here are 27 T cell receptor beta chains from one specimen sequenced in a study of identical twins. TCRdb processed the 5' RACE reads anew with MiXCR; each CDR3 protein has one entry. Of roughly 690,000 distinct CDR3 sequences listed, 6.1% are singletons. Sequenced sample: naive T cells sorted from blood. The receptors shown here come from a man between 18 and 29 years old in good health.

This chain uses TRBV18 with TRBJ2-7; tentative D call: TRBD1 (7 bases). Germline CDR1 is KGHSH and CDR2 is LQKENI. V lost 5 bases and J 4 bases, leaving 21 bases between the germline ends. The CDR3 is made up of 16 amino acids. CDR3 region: CASSSQRQGGGYEQYF. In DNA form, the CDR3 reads TGTGCCAGCTCATCCCAGCGACAGGGTGGGGGGTACGAGCAGTACTTC. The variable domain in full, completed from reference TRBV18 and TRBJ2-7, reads NAGVMQNPRHLVRRRGQEARLRCSPMKGHSHVYWYRQLPEEGLKFMVYLQKENIIDESGMPKERFSAEFPKEGPSILRIQQVVRGDSAAYFCASSSQRQGGGYEQYFGPGTRLTVT.

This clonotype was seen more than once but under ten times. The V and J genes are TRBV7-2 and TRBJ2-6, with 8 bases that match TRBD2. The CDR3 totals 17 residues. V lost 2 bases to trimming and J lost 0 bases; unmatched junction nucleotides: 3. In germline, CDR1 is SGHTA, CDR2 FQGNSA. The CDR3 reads CASSLTGTSSGANVLTF. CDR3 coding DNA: TGTGCCAGCAGCTTAACAGGGACTAGCTCTGGGGCCAACGTCCTGACTTTC.

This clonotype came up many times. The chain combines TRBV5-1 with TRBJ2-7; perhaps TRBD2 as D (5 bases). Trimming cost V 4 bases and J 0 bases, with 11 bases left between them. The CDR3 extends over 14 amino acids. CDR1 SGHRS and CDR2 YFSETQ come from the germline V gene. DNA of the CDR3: TGCGCCAGCAGCCCCGGGCTAGCCTCCTACGAGCAGTACGTC. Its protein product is CASSPGLASYEQYV.

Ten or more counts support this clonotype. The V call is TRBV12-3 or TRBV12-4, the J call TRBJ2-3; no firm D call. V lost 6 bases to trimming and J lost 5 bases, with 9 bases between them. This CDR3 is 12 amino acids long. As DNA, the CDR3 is TGTGCCAGCAGAGTTGTAGGAGATACGCAGTATTTT. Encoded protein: CASRVVGDTQYF.

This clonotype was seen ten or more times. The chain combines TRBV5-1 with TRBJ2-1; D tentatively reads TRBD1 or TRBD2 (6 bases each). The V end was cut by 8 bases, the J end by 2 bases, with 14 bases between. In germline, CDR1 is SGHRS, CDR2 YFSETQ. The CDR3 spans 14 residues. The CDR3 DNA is TGCGCCAGTCAGGAGGGGACAACCTACAATGAGCAGTTCTTC. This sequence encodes CASQEGTTYNEQFF.

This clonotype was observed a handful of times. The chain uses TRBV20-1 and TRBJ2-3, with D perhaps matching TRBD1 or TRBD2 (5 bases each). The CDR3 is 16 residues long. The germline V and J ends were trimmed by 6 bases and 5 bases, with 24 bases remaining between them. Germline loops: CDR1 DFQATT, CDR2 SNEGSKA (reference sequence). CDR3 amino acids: CSATWDGPARGDTQYF. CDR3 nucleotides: TGCAGTGCCACCTGGGACGGACCCGCCCGCGGAGATACGCAGTATTTT.

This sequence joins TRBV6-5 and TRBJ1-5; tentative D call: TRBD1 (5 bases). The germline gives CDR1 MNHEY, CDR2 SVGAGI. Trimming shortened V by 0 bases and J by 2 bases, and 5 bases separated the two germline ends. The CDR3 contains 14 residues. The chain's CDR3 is CASSYSTGNQPQHF. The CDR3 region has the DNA TGTGCCAGCAGTTACTCGACAGGCAATCAGCCCCAGCATTTT.

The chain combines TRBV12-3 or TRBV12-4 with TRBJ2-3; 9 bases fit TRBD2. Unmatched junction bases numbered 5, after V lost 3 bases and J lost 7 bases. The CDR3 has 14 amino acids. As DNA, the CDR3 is TGTGCCAGCAGTTTGTCTAGCGGGACCTATACGCAGTATTTT. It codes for CASSLSSGTYTQYF.

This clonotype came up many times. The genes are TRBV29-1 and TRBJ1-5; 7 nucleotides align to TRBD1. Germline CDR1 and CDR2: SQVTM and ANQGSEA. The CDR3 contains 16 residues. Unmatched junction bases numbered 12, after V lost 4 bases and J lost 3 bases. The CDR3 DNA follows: TGCAGCGTTGGAGGGGGGGGAGGGGGCATCAATCAGCCCCAGCATTTT. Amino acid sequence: CSVGGGGGGINQPQHF.

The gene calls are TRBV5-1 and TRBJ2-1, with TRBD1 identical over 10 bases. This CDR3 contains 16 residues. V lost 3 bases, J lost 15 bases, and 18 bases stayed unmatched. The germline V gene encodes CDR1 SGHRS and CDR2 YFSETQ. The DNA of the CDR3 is TGCGCCAGCAGCTCAACCCCCCTTAGGGACAGGGGCCAAGCGTTCTTC. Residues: CASSSTPLRDRGQAFF.

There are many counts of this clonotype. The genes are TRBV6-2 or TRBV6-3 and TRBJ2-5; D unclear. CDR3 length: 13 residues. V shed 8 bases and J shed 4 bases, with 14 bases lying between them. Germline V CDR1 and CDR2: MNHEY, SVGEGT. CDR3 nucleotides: TGTGCCAGCCGATCGCCAGCGATAGAGACCCAGTACTTC. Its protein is CASRSPAIETQYF.

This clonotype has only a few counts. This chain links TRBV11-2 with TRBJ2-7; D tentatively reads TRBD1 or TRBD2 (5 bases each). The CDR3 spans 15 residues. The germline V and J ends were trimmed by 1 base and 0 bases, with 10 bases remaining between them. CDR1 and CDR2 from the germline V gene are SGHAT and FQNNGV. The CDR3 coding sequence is TGTGCCAGCAGCTTAGCCTGGGGGTCCTCCTACGAGCAGTACTTC. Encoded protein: CASSLAWGSSYEQYF.

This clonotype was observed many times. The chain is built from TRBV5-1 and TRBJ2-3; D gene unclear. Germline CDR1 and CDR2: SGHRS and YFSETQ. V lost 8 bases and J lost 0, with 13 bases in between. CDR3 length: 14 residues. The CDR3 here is CASQQLASTDTQYF. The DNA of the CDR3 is TGCGCCAGTCAGCAGCTTGCTAGCACAGATACGCAGTATTTT. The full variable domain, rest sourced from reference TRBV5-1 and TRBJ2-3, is KAGVTQTPRYLIKTRGQQVTLSCSPISGHRSVSWYQQTPGQGLQFLFEYFSETQRNKGNFPGRFSGRQFSNSRSEMNVSTLELGDSALYLCASQQLASTDTQYFGPGTRLTVL.

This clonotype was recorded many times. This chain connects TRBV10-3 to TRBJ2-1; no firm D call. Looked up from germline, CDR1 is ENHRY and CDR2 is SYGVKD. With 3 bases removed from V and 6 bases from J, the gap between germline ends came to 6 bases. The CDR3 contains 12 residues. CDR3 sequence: CAISESGNEQFF. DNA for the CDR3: TGTGCCATCAGTGAATCAGGCAATGAGCAGTTCTTC.

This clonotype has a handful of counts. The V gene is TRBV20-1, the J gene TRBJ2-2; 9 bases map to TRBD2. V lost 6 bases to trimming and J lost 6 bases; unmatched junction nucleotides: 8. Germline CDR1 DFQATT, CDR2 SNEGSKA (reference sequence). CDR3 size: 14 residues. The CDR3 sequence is CSAKAGGNAGELFF. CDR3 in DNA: TGCAGTGCCAAAGCGGGAGGAAATGCCGGGGAGCTGTTTTTT.

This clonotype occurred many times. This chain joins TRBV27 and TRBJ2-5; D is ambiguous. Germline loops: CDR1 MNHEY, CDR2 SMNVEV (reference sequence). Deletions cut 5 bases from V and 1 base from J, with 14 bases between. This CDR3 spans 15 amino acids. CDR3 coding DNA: TGTGCCAGCAGTCCCGGCCGCAGCCCCCAAGAGACCCAGTACTTC. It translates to CASSPGRSPQETQYF.

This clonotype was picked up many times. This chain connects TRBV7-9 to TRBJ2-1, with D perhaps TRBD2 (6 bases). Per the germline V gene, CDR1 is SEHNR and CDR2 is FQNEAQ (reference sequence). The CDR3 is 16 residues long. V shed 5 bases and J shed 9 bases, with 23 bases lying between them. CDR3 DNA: TGTGCCAGCAGCAAACAAGGAGGGCCTAACCCGGCTGAGCAGTTCTTC. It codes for CASSKQGGPNPAEQFF.

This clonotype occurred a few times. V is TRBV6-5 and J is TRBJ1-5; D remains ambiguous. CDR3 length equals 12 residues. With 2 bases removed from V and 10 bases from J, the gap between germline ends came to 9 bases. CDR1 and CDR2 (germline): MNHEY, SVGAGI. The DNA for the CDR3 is TGTGCCAGCAGTTACCTCGAGGGACCCCAGCATTTT. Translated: CASSYLEGPQHF.

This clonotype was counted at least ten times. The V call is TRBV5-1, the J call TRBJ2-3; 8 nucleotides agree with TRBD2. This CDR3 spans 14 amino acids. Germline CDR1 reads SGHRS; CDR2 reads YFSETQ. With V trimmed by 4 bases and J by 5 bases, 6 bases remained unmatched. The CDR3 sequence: CASSPPGREDTQYF. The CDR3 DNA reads TGCGCCAGCAGCCCCCCCGGGAGGGAAGATACGCAGTATTTT.

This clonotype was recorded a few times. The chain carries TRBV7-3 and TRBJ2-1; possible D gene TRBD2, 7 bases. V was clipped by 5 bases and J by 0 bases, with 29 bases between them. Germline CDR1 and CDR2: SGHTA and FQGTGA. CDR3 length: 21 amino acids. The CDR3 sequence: CASSQGGRRTSGLSSYNEQFF. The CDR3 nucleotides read TGTGCCAGCAGCCAAGGGGGGCGGAGGACTAGTGGTCTCAGCTCCTACAATGAGCAGTTCTTC.

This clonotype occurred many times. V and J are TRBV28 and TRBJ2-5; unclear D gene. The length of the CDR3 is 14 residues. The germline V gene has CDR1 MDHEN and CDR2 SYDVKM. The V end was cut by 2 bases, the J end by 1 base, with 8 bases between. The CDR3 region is CASSLSQLQETQYF. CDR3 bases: TGTGCCAGCAGTTTAAGTCAGCTCCAAGAGACCCAGTACTTC. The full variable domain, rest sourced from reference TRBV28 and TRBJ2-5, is DVKVTQSSRYLVKRTGEKVFLECVQDMDHENMFWYRQDPGLGLRLIYFSYDVKMKEKGDIPEGYSVSREKKERFSLILESASTNQTSMYLCASSLSQLQETQYFGPGTRLLVL.

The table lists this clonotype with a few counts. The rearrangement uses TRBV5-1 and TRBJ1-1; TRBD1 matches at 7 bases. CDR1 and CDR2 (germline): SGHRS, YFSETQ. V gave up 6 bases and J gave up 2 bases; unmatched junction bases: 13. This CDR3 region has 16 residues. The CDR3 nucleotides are TGCGCCAGCAATATTAAATACGGGACAGTTAACACTGAAGCTTTCTTT. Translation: CASNIKYGTVNTEAFF.

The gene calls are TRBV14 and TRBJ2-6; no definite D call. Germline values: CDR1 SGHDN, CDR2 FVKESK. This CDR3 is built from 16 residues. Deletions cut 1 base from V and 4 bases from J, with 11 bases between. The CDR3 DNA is TGTGCCAGCAGCCAAGGGAACGTCCTGGGGGCCAACGTCCTGACTTTC. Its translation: CASSQGNVLGANVLTF.

The DNA for the CDR3 is TGTGCCAGCAGATCCCGGGGACAGGCCCTCCACCCCTCTGGAAACACCATATATTTT. Its protein is CASRSRGQALHPSGNTIYF. The chain recombines TRBV12-3 or TRBV12-4 with TRBJ1-3, with 8 bases that match TRBD1. CDR3 length equals 19 residues. The junction had 16 bases not matched to a gene; V was cut back by 6 bases and J by 0 bases.

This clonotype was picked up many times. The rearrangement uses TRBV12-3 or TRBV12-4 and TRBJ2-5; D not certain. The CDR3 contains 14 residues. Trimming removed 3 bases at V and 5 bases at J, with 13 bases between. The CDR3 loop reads CASSLGSLGETQYF. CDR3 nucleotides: TGTGCCAGCAGTTTGGGCAGCCTGGGGGAGACCCAGTACTTC.

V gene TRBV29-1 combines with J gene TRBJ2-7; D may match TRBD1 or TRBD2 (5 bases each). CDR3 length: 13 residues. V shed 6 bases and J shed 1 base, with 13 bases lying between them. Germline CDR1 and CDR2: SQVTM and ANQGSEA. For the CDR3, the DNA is TGCAGCGTAGCCCAGGGACCTTCCTACGAGCAGTACGTC. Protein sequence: CSVAQGPSYEQYV.

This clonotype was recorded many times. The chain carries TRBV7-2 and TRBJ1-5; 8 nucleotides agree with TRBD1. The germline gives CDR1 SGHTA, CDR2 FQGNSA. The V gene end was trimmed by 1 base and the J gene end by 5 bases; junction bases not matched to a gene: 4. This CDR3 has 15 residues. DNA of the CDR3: TGTGCCAGCAGCTTAGACGACAGGGGCTATCAGCCCCAGCATTTT. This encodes CASSLDDRGYQPQHF.